This T cell receptor (beta chain) was found in a study of blood T cells in healthy people across ages. This clonotype was counted at least ten times. V lost 1 base and J 4 bases, leaving 10 bases between the germline ends. The CDR3 spans 14 residues. Germline values: CDR1 LGHNA, CDR2 YSLEER. Through a sample-barcoded 5' primer and a J-beta primer mix, a second PCR was run for 7 to 11 cycles. From the 5' RACE reads, TCRdb called clonotypes with MiXCR, one entry per CDR3 protein. Of 750,000 to 950,000 distinct CDR3 sequences listed, 25% to 35% are singletons. These data also formed part of another study, on T cells of mothers and their children.

The receptor's source is a woman between 35 and 50 years old in good health. Sequenced input: blood. V usage is TRBV4-3 and J usage is TRBJ2-5; D is unresolved. The CDR3 region has the DNA TGCGCCAGCAGCCAAGGAGGAGTTGGAGAGACCCAGTACTTC. Translated, it gives CASSQGGVGETQYF.